The present T cell receptor (beta chain) was sequenced within a study of blood T cell repertoires in COVID-19. The overall study: There were acute and convalescent COVID-19 samples, and they came from the United States, Italy and Spain. PBMCs, B-cell-depleted T cells, or T cells were the source of the cDNA or gDNA that made up the material.

The CDR3 totals 18 residues. V lost 0 bases, J lost 6 bases, and 11 bases stayed unmatched. The germline CDR1 and CDR2 sequences are KGHSH and LQKENI. In the original analysis: Reference gene primer amplification gave nucleated cell count estimates. Repertoires were generated with immunoSEQ multiplex PCR, while TCRdb's copy carries only in-frame clones and drops some. That table gives V, J and clone size, and the DNA gave D and trimming. Among about 81,000 clones listed, 85% to 90% were seen once. The chain uses TRBV18 and TRBJ2-2; 9 bases line up with TRBD1. Material for sequencing was peripheral blood. This clonotype was obtained from a woman older than 75 with active COVID-19. The CDR3 sequence: CASSPPLLGQGSSGELFF. For the CDR3, the DNA is TGTGCCAGCTCACCACCGCTTCTGGGACAGGGTAGTTCCGGGGAGCTGTTTTTT.